This T cell receptor (beta chain) was sequenced during a study of T cells in Graves' hyperthyroidism and ophthalmopathy. About the research overall: At the time of initial diagnosis and before any treatment, peripheral blood was collected. Study-wide findings and caveats: From stable hyperthyroidism, ophthalmopathy was set apart by a 13 V-J model.

In its sample, this clonotype was seen a few times. Its antigen is unknown. Germline V gene data show CDR1 as LNHDA and CDR2 as SQIVND (reference sequence). CDR3 length: 14 amino acids. Trimming removed 3 bases at V and 3 bases at J, with 9 bases between. Amplification of TCR beta CDR3 regions used RNA as the template. Carried out on the TCR CDR3, a first-round RT-PCR used the HTBI primer set. A single record per CDR3 protein comes from TCRdb applying MiXCR to the multiplex PCR reads. The profile shows roughly 530,000 distinct CDR3 sequences, 17% of them singletons. On the basis of clinical symptoms, serum thyroxine and TRAb, thyroid ultrasound and orbital computed tomography, diagnoses were made.

The specimen was blood. The chain joins TRBV19 to TRBJ2-1; D not certain. This TCR was recovered from a woman aged 18-30 years with Graves' ophthalmopathy. This CDR3 is CASSMPSDYNEQFF. The CDR3 coding sequence is TGTGCCAGTAGTATGCCAAGCGACTACAATGAGCAGTTCTTC.